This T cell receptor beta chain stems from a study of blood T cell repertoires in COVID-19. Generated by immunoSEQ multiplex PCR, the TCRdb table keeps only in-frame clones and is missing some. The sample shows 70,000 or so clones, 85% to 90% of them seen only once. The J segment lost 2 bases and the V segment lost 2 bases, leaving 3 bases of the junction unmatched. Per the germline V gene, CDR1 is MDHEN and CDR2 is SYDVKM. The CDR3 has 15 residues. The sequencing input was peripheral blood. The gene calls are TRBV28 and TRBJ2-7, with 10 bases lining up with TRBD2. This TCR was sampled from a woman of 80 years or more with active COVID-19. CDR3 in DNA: TGTGCCAGCAGTTTACCTAGCGGGAGCCCCTACGAGCAGTACTTC. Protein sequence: CASSLPSGSPYEQYF.